The 25 T cell receptor beta chains reported below all come from one sample, sequenced in a study of regulatory T cells in long-lasting Graves disease. The authors built TCR beta libraries using iRepertoire HTBI primers and Arm-PCR of CDR3 regions. MiXCR, applied by TCRdb to the multiplex PCR reads, yields one record per CDR3 protein. Of 350,000 to 550,000 distinct CDR3 sequences in the sample, 14% were seen once. Noted time point: newly diagnosed GD, antithyroid drugs for less than 3 months. PBMC-derived RNA was used for the TCR library. This sample also appeared in a second study, on T cells in Graves' hyperthyroidism and ophthalmopathy.

Sequencing was performed on peripheral blood mononuclear cells (PBMCs), taken at new diagnosis, from a patient treated with antithyroid drugs. These receptors were obtained from a woman aged 50 to 65 with Graves disease.

The table lists this clonotype with many counts. The V and J genes are TRBV7-9 and TRBJ2-7, with D unresolved. CDR1 and CDR2 (germline): SEHNR, FQNEAQ (reference sequence). The CDR3 totals 14 residues. Trimming took 5 bases from V and 3 from J, leaving 14 bases between them. The CDR3 coding sequence is TGTGCCAGCAGCCAAGTAGAAGTCCACTACGAGCAGTACTTC. Translating gives CASSQVEVHYEQYF.

This clonotype was seen repeatedly, ten times or more. This chain joins TRBV7-9 and TRBJ2-7, with D maybe TRBD2 (5 bases). This CDR3 contains 16 residues. Trimming cost V 3 bases and J 0 bases, with 15 bases left between them. The germline CDR1 and CDR2 sequences are SEHNR and FQNEAQ (reference sequence). The DNA of the CDR3 is TGTGCCAGCAGCTTCTCGACTATCCGCGACTCCTACGAGCAGTACTTC. As protein: CASSFSTIRDSYEQYF.

A few counts support this clonotype. The V and J genes are TRBV27 and TRBJ2-3, with 8 bases lining up with TRBD2. The end of the DNA is better explained by TRBJ2-5, so the J call may be wrong. Germline V gives CDR1 MNHEY, CDR2 SMNVEV (reference sequence). The CDR3 covers 15 residues. Here the CDR3 reads CASSIGTSMSETQYF. The CDR3 DNA reads as TGTGCCAGCAGTATAGGGACTAGTATGTCGGAGACCCAGTACTTC.

The gene calls are TRBV9 and TRBJ2-3; weak D call: TRBD1 (6 bases). The germline gives CDR1 SGDLS, CDR2 YYNGEE. Trimming removed 3 bases from V and 2 bases from J, with 22 bases in between. CDR3 length: 18 amino acids. DNA for the CDR3: TGTGCCAGCAGCGCCATGCAACAGGGTCCTTCCCTCACAGATACGCAGTATTTT. This gives the protein CASSAMQQGPSLTDTQYF.

J is TRBJ2-7 and V is TRBV2; D is uncertain. CDR1 SNHLY and CDR2 FYNNEI come from the germline V gene. The ends were cut back, 4 bases at V and 0 bases at J, with 10 bases in the middle. The CDR3 is made up of 14 amino acids. The CDR3 region has the DNA TGTGCCAGCAGTGTTACAGAATACTCCTACGAGCAGTACTTC. It translates to CASSVTEYSYEQYF.

J is TRBJ1-4 and V is TRBV5-1, with D uncertain. Trimming cost V 1 base and J 7 bases, with 11 bases left between them. The CDR3 spans 14 residues. Germline CDR1 SGHRS, CDR2 YFSETQ. CDR3 coding DNA: TGCGCCAGCAGCTTGACTGCCAACGGTGAAAAACTGTTTTTT. Amino acid sequence: CASSLTANGEKLFF. The entire variable domain, with the rest obtained from reference TRBV5-1 and TRBJ1-4, is as follows: KAGVTQTPRYLIKTRGQQVTLSCSPISGHRSVSWYQQTPGQGLQFLFEYFSETQRNKGNFPGRFSGRQFSNSRSEMNVSTLELGDSALYLCASSLTANGEKLFFGSGTQLSVL.

The chain carries TRBV13 and TRBJ2-5; D is ambiguous. Per germline, CDR1 PRHDT and CDR2 FYEKMQ (reference sequence). The CDR3 totals 18 residues. The V gene lost 1 base and the J gene lost 3 bases, with 21 bases spanning the gap. The CDR3 DNA sequence: TGTGCCAGCAGCTTAGACGGTTTTCCCGGACCCGGAAAAGAGACCCAGTACTTC. Protein: CASSLDGFPGPGKETQYF.

This clonotype has at least ten counts. V and J are TRBV3-1 and TRBJ1-6; D unclear. From germline, CDR1 is LGHDT and CDR2 YNNKEL (reference sequence). CDR3 size: 13 residues. The germline V and J ends were trimmed by 0 bases and 9 bases, with 6 bases remaining between them. CDR3 sequence: CASSQEQISPLHF. In DNA form, the CDR3 reads TGTGCCAGCAGCCAAGAACAGATTTCACCCCTCCACTTT. The full variable domain, its missing parts supplied by reference TRBV3-1 and TRBJ1-6, is DTAVSQTPKYLVTQMGNDKSIKCEQNLGHDTMYWYKQDSKKFLKIMFSYNNKELIINETVPNRFSPKSPDKAHLNLHINSLELGDSAVYFCASSQEQISPLHFGNGTRLTVT.

V usage is TRBV10-3 and J usage is TRBJ1-3; TRBD1 agrees at 9 bases. The V gene's germline CDR1 is ENHRY and CDR2 SYGVKD. After removal of 6 bases from V and 4 bases from J, the junction contained 7 bases not matched to a gene. The CDR3 has 15 residues. The CDR3 loop reads CAIRPTGGDGNTIYF. The CDR3 DNA reads as TGTGCCATCAGACCAACAGGGGGCGACGGAAACACCATATATTTT.

This clonotype was counted ten times or more. The chain couples TRBV7-9 to TRBJ1-5; D unresolved. The CDR3 sequence is 14 residues long. Per germline, CDR1 SEHNR and CDR2 FQNEAQ (reference sequence). V was pared by 5 bases and J by 0 bases, with 8 bases between. The CDR3 protein is CASSPQNSNQPQHF. For the CDR3, the DNA is TGTGCCAGCAGCCCGCAAAATAGCAATCAGCCCCAGCATTTT.

The chain uses TRBV18 and TRBJ2-1, with 9 nucleotides matching TRBD2. V shed 3 bases and J 2 bases; nucleotides not matched to a gene: 11. CDR3 size: 18 residues. Germline V CDR1 and CDR2: KGHSH, LQKENI. The CDR3, as DNA: TGTGCCAGCTCACCTCTCAACCCGGGACTAGCAGCCTACAATGAGCAGTTCTTC. Encoded protein: CASSPLNPGLAAYNEQFF.

This chain uses TRBV20-1 with TRBJ1-5, with D maybe TRBD1 (5 bases). The germline V gene encodes CDR1 DFQATT and CDR2 SNEGSKA (reference sequence). The CDR3 is 14 residues long. The CDR3 region is CSLVRGNSNQPQHF. In DNA, the CDR3 is TGCAGCCTAGTACGGGGGAATAGCAATCAGCCCCAGCATTTT.

Comment on this clonotype: A much larger clonotype is one base distant, so this may be a read error. The chain couples TRBV13 to TRBJ2-5; 7 nucleotides line up with TRBD2. The DNA matches TRBJ2-7 better at its end, which makes the J call doubtful. CDR3 size: 17 residues. Germline CDR1 PRHDT, CDR2 FYEKMQ (reference sequence). This CDR3 reads CASSPTGGERVAYEQYF. Here the CDR3 DNA reads TGTGCCAGCAGCCCCACTGGGGGGGAGAGGGTGGCCTACGAGCAGTACTTC.

A few counts support this clonotype. The genes are TRBV5-1 and TRBJ2-5; 7 bases fit TRBD1. V dropped 4 bases and J dropped 4; count of bases not matched to a gene: 7. The CDR3 consists of 14 residues. CDR1 is SGHRS, CDR2 YFSETQ, per germline. In nucleotides, the CDR3 is TGCGCCAGCAGCCCCCAGACAGGGAGAGAGACCCAGTACTTC. Translating it yields CASSPQTGRETQYF.

This clonotype was detected many times. This rearrangement joins TRBV2 to TRBJ2-7; 10 nucleotides align to TRBD2. CDR1 SNHLY and CDR2 FYNNEI come from the germline V gene. Trimming cost V 0 bases and J 6 bases; bases outside gene matches: 5. The CDR3 is 15 residues long. The CDR3 nucleotides read TGTGCCAGCAGTGAAGCTCTAGCGGGAGTAGCCGAGCAGTACTTC. It codes for CASSEALAGVAEQYF.

This clonotype was seen at least ten times. The J gene is TRBJ1-1, the V gene TRBV5-1, with D maybe TRBD1 (5 bases). CDR3 length: 17 residues. Trimming removed 2 bases at V and 4 bases at J, with 21 bases between. Germline-derived CDR1 and CDR2 are SGHRS and YFSETQ. As DNA, the CDR3 is TGCGCCAGCAGCTTCGAGGCAGGATCCCACGGGGGCACTGAAGCTTTCTTT. Amino acids: CASSFEAGSHGGTEAFF.

Notes on this clonotype: A read error is possible here, since a much larger clone lies one base away. CDR3 DNA: TGTGCCAGCACCCCGCAGGGAGTTAGGTCTGGAAACACCATGTATTTT. This encodes CASTPQGVRSGNTMYF. This sequence joins TRBV2 and TRBJ1-3, with D possibly matching TRBD1 (5 bases). The CDR3 runs 16 residues. Germline V lookup: CDR1 SNHLY, CDR2 FYNNEI.

The chain couples TRBV20-1 to TRBJ2-4; D is possibly TRBD2 (5 bases). The V end lost 1 base, the J end lost 0 bases, and 13 bases lay between the germline ends. CDR1 is DFQATT, CDR2 SNEGSKA, per germline (reference sequence). There are 16 residues in the CDR3. This CDR3 reads CSARASEDLAKNIQYF. CDR3 DNA sequence: TGCAGTGCTAGAGCCTCGGAGGACTTAGCCAAAAACATTCAGTACTTC.

The rearrangement uses TRBV5-4 and TRBJ1-1; the D is unclear. The CDR3 consists of 15 residues. V was shortened by 4 bases and J by 2 bases, with 15 bases between the two germline ends. Germline-derived CDR1 and CDR2 are SGHNT and YYREEE (reference sequence). CDR3 protein: CASSPRGGLNTEAFF. CDR3 sequence (DNA): TGTGCCAGCAGCCCGCGGGGTGGTCTAAACACTGAAGCTTTCTTT.

Many counts were recorded for this clonotype. V usage is TRBV18 and J usage is TRBJ2-3, with D tentatively TRBD2 (5 bases). CDR3 length: 13 residues. Germline V gene lookup returns CDR1 KGHSH and CDR2 LQKENI. Trimming removed 5 bases at V and 6 bases at J, with 12 bases between. The DNA for the CDR3 is TGTGCCAGCTCATCGGCTAGCTTCGATACGCAGTATTTT. This gives the protein CASSSASFDTQYF. Full variable domain (remainder filled in from reference TRBV18 and TRBJ2-3): NAGVMQNPRHLVRRRGQEARLRCSPMKGHSHVYWYRQLPEEGLKFMVYLQKENIIDESGMPKERFSAEFPKEGPSILRIQQVVRGDSAAYFCASSSASFDTQYFGPGTRLTVL.

The chain uses TRBV19 and TRBJ2-1; D unclear. CDR3 length: 10 amino acids. Per the germline V gene, CDR1 is LNHDA and CDR2 is SQIVND (reference sequence). Trimming stripped 4 bases from V and 8 bases from J, with 3 bases between. In nucleotides, the CDR3 is TGTGCCAGTAGTAGAGATGAGCAGTTCTTC. Encoded protein: CASSRDEQFF.

The CDR3 nucleotides are TGTGCCAGCACAGGGGGACAGACCTTTAATGAAAAACTGTTTTTT. It translates to CASTGGQTFNEKLFF. The chain employs TRBV7-2 and TRBJ1-4; 7 bases fit TRBD1. Per germline, CDR1 SGHTA and CDR2 FQGNSA. V lost 7 bases and J lost 4; bases outside the gene matches: 9. The CDR3 runs 15 residues.

This clonotype was detected many times. The chain combines TRBV6-5 with TRBJ2-7; 10 bases agree with TRBD2. The CDR3 length is 15 residues. The V and J ends lost 2 bases and 5 bases, in that order; junction bases with no gene match: 6. Germline V gene data show CDR1 as MNHEY and CDR2 as SVGAGI. CDR3 nucleotide sequence: TGTGCCAGCAGTTACGGTCTAGCGGGAGCAAACGAGCAGTACTTC. Protein sequence: CASSYGLAGANEQYF.

The chain couples TRBV5-4 to TRBJ1-2, with a tentative D call TRBD1 (6 bases). The CDR3 has 14 amino acids. Germline CDR1 reads SGHNT; CDR2 reads YYREEE (reference sequence). Deletions cut 4 bases from V and 4 bases from J, with 14 bases between. CDR3 sequence reads: CASSPGDGLYGYTF. CDR3 sequence (DNA): TGTGCCAGCAGCCCAGGGGACGGACTCTATGGCTACACCTTC.

This chain links TRBV3-1 with TRBJ1-3; tentative D call: TRBD1 (6 bases). Trimming took 0 bases from V and 2 from J, leaving 14 bases between them. Germline V gives CDR1 LGHDT, CDR2 YNNKEL (reference sequence). The CDR3 totals 17 residues. Written as DNA, the CDR3 is TGTGCCAGCAGCCAAGATCAAGGGGGGGTTACTGGAAACACCATATATTTT. This encodes CASSQDQGGVTGNTIYF. Complete variable domain (other parts from reference TRBV3-1 and TRBJ1-3): DTAVSQTPKYLVTQMGNDKSIKCEQNLGHDTMYWYKQDSKKFLKIMFSYNNKELIINETVPNRFSPKSPDKAHLNLHINSLELGDSAVYFCASSQDQGGVTGNTIYFGEGSWLTVV.